This paragraph reports one TCR beta chain. The antigen is unknown. The data are from a study of neoadjuvant nivolumab and ipilimumab in lung cancer. Study overall: Patients got nivolumab 3 mg/kg on days 1, 15 and 29; combination added ipilimumab 1 mg/kg day 1.

General study points: Only a single major-pathologic-response sample was available for clonality analysis. Pretherapy blood TCR richness correlated positively with resected tumor richness.

This table comes from immunoSEQ multiplex PCR, and its TCRdb copy is limited to in-frame clones, with some not included. The sample records roughly 20,000 clones, 85% to 90% being singletons. This receptor was obtained from an adult with non-small cell lung cancer. Sequenced material: peripheral blood, taken before neoadjuvant nivolumab, alone or with ipilimumab.

The DNA for the CDR3 is TGCAGCTCATTTAGCGGGAGTAACGAGCAGTACTTC. Translating it yields CSSFSGSNEQYF. This sequence joins TRBV29-1 and TRBJ2-7, with 9 bases matching TRBD2. The CDR3 consists of 12 residues. Looked up from germline, CDR1 is SQVTM and CDR2 is ANQGSEA. Trimming cost V 8 bases and J 5 bases; bases outside gene matches: 7.